Below are 9 T cell receptor beta chains sequenced from a single sample in a study of a mutant IDH1 vaccine in newly diagnosed glioma. Time point described: week 47, end of study. A 20-mer mutant IDH1 peptide at 300 ug was injected subcutaneously with topical imiquimod. The assay was immunoSEQ multiplex PCR, and TCRdb's table has in-frame clones only and misses some. In the table there are more than 30,000 clones, roughly 90% of which are singletons. These receptors have no known antigen. Sequences were derived from PBMCs, sampled from a glioma patient whose treatment included an IDH1 peptide vaccine. These receptors were obtained from a woman in her 40s with glioma.

The chain links TRBV11-2 to TRBJ1-1, with D perhaps matching TRBD1 (6 bases). Germline V gene lookup returns CDR1 SGHAT and CDR2 FQNNGV. This CDR3 region has 14 residues. V lost 5 bases and J 5 bases, leaving 15 bases between the germline ends. The DNA of the CDR3 is TGTGCCAGCAGCGAGAGATTACAGGGAACTGAAGCTTTCTTT. Protein product: CASSERLQGTEAFF.

This clone appeared once. J is TRBJ2-5 and V is TRBV10-1; D is perhaps TRBD1 or TRBD2 (5 bases each). Germline CDR1 WNHNN, CDR2 SYGVQD (reference sequence). The CDR3 is made up of 16 amino acids. Trimming removed 0 bases at V and 1 base at J, with 12 bases between. As DNA, the CDR3 is TGCGCCAGCAGTGAGTCGAGGGGCTGGGTCCAAGAGACCCAGTACTTC. It specifies CASSESRGWVQETQYF.

The chain recombines TRBV6-5 with TRBJ2-1; TRBD1 or TRBD2 may be the D gene (5 bases each). There are 15 residues in the CDR3. The germline V gene encodes CDR1 MNHEY and CDR2 SVGAGI. V was pared by 5 bases and J by 4 bases, with 15 bases between. DNA for the CDR3: TGTGCCAGCAGTCAAGACAGAGGGCCTTACAATGAGCAGTTCTTC. Protein product: CASSQDRGPYNEQFF.

The J gene is TRBJ1-5, the V gene TRBV28; the match to TRBD1 covers 8 bases. After removal of 6 bases from V and 6 bases from J, the junction contained 7 bases not matched to a gene. The V gene's germline CDR1 is MDHEN and CDR2 SYDVKM. CDR3 length: 14 residues. The CDR3 bases are TGTGCCAGCAGAAAAAACAGGGGGTTTCAGCCCCAGCATTTT. It is translated as CASRKNRGFQPQHF.

The chain is built from TRBV2 and TRBJ2-1, with D possibly matching TRBD1 (5 bases). The CDR3 is 13 residues long. Germline loops: CDR1 SNHLY, CDR2 FYNNEI. Trimming cost V 6 bases and J 6 bases, with 12 bases left between them. The CDR3 region has the DNA TGTGCCAGCAGGGACAACACCCTCAATGAGCAGTTCTTC. The encoded protein is CASRDNTLNEQFF.

The chain links TRBV5-1 to TRBJ1-1; D gene ambiguous. This CDR3 spans 16 amino acids. The V end lost 0 bases, the J end lost 2 bases, and 14 bases lay between the germline ends. Germline V gene data show CDR1 as SGHRS and CDR2 as YFSETQ. The CDR3 is CASSLANSGGNTEAFF. CDR3 nucleotide sequence: TGCGCCAGCAGCTTGGCCAACTCCGGTGGAAACACTGAAGCTTTCTTT.

This chain links TRBV5-4 with TRBJ2-1; no clear D gene. V dropped 0 bases and J dropped 0 bases, with 10 bases sitting between them. The germline V gene has CDR1 SGHNT and CDR2 YYREEE (reference sequence). The CDR3 runs 16 residues. Here the CDR3 reads CASSLARQSSYNEQFF. The CDR3 DNA is TGTGCCAGCAGCTTGGCCAGGCAGAGCTCCTACAATGAGCAGTTCTTC.

The CDR3 sequence: CASSFASLNTEAFF. The CDR3 bases are TGTGCCAGCAGTTTCGCCAGCCTGAACACTGAAGCTTTCTTT. J is TRBJ1-1 and V is TRBV28; the D is unclear. Germline CDR1 MDHEN, CDR2 SYDVKM. This CDR3 is built from 14 residues. V shed 3 bases and J shed 0 bases, with 8 bases lying between them.

The V call is TRBV5-1, the J call TRBJ1-1; D might be TRBD1 (5 bases). Trimming took off 4 bases at V and 0 bases at J, with 10 bases between the two ends. This CDR3 region has 14 residues. The germline V gene encodes CDR1 SGHRS and CDR2 YFSETQ. The CDR3 coding sequence is TGCGCCAGCAGCGGAGACAGAATGAACACTGAAGCTTTCTTT. It codes for CASSGDRMNTEAFF.